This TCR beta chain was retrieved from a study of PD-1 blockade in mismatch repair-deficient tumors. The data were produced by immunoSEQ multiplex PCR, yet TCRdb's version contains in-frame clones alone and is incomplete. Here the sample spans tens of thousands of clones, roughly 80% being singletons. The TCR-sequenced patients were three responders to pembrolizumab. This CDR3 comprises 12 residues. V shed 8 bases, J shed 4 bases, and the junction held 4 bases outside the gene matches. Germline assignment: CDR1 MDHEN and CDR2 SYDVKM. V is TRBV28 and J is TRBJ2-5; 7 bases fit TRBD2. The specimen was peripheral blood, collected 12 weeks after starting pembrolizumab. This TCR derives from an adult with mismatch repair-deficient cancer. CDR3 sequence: CASGRGGETQYF. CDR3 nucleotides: TGTGCCAGCGGACGCGGGGGAGAGACCCAGTACTTC.